The 28 T cell receptor beta chains in this list originate from one sample, sequenced in a study of T cells in Graves' hyperthyroidism and ophthalmopathy. The source material, RNA transcripts, was used to amplify TCR beta CDR3 regions. The HTBI primer set served for first-round RT-PCR of the TCR CDR3. TCRdb used MiXCR to reprocess the multiplex PCR reads, holding one entry per CDR3 protein. This table holds 94,000 or so distinct CDR3 sequences, over 50% found once. Sequencing was performed on blood. The receptors here all came from a woman aged 40 to 50 with Graves' hyperthyroidism.

The chain joins TRBV5-1 to TRBJ1-2, with D unresolved. V lost 3 bases, J lost 8 bases, and 11 bases lay in between. The CDR3 loop spans 12 amino acids. CDR1 and CDR2 (germline): SGHRS, YFSETQ. CDR3 loop: CASSWTLGGYTF. In DNA, the CDR3 is TGCGCCAGCAGCTGGACCTTGGGAGGCTACACCTTC. Based on the CDR3 plus reference TRBV5-1 and TRBJ1-2, the full variable domain is KAGVTQTPRYLIKTRGQQVTLSCSPISGHRSVSWYQQTPGQGLQFLFEYFSETQRNKGNFPGRFSGRQFSNSRSEMNVSTLELGDSALYLCASSWTLGGYTFGSGTRLTVV.

This rearrangement joins TRBV7-9 to TRBJ2-7; 8 nucleotides agree with TRBD2. V lost 5 bases and J lost 7; bases outside the gene matches: 13. Germline values: CDR1 SEHNR, CDR2 FQNEAQ (reference sequence). CDR3 length equals 15 residues. This chain's CDR3 is CASSLAAGESGEQYF. DNA of the CDR3: TGTGCCAGCAGCCTCGCAGCGGGAGAATCGGGTGAGCAGTACTTC.

This clonotype showed up many times. A much larger clonotype is one base distant, so this may be a read error. The chain joins TRBV7-2 to TRBJ1-1; the match to TRBD1 covers 8 bases. The length of the CDR3 is 15 residues. CDR1 and CDR2 (germline): SGHTA, FQGNSA. The CDR3 nucleotides read TGTGCCGGCAGCCACTTGGACAGGGCCAAAACTGAAGCTTTCTTT. It translates to CAGSHLDRAKTEAFF.

This clonotype was observed many times. The rearrangement joins TRBV7-3 to TRBJ2-7; no definite D call. The germline V gene encodes CDR1 SGHTA and CDR2 FQGTGA. The CDR3 covers 11 residues. Trimming left V 3 bases short and J 0 bases short, with 0 bases between. The CDR3 DNA is TGTGCCAGCAGCTTCTCCTACGAGCAGTACTTC. Its translation: CASSFSYEQYF.

Here the CDR3 reads CATEPGQGRIAFF. The CDR3 region has the DNA TGTGCCACAGAGCCGGGACAGGGGAGGATAGCTTTCTTT. The gene calls are TRBV24-1 and TRBJ1-1; 10 bases are a match to TRBD1. The CDR3 is made up of 13 amino acids. In germline, CDR1 is KGHDR, CDR2 SFDVKD. The J segment lost 10 bases and the V segment lost 10 bases, leaving 11 bases of the junction unmatched.

This rearrangement joins TRBV25-1 to TRBJ1-4; TRBD1 matches 10 bases. V was pared by 5 bases and J by 4 bases, with 4 bases of the junction left unmatched. Germline CDR1 MGHDK, CDR2 SYGVNS. CDR3 length: 15 residues. The CDR3 sequence is CASSLRTGGNEKLFF. The CDR3 DNA reads as TGTGCCAGCAGTTTACGGACAGGGGGTAATGAAAAACTGTTTTTT.

The chain combines TRBV7-9 with TRBJ1-2; 10 nucleotides agree with TRBD1. V shed 1 base, J shed 3 bases, and the junction held 11 bases outside the gene matches. The CDR3 sequence is 18 residues long. The germline gives CDR1 SEHNR, CDR2 FQNEAQ (reference sequence). The CDR3: CASSLGDRGGEQYYGYTF. CDR3 DNA sequence: TGTGCCAGCAGCTTAGGGGACAGGGGCGGCGAGCAGTACTATGGCTACACCTTC. Full variable domain (outside the CDR3, taken from reference TRBV7-9 and TRBJ1-2): DTGVSQNPRHKITKRGQNVTFRCDPISEHNRLYWYRQTLGQGPEFLTYFQNEAQLEKSRLLSDRFSAERPKGSFSTLEIQRTEQGDSAMYLCASSLGDRGGEQYYGYTFGSGTRLTVV.

This clonotype was observed at least ten times. V is TRBV20-1 and J is TRBJ1-5; D gene uncertain. Trimming stripped 3 bases from V and 5 bases from J, with 11 bases between. Germline values: CDR1 DFQATT, CDR2 SNEGSKA (reference sequence). The CDR3 consists of 13 residues. CDR3 in amino acids: CSASPQWDQPQHF. Written as DNA, the CDR3 is TGCAGTGCTAGTCCTCAGTGGGATCAGCCCCAGCATTTT.

This clonotype has at least ten counts. The genes are TRBV20-1 and TRBJ2-5; 7 bases line up with TRBD2. The CDR3 extends over 16 amino acids. Trimming took 4 bases from V and 1 from J; bases not matched to a gene: 12. Per the germline V gene, CDR1 is DFQATT and CDR2 is SNEGSKA (reference sequence). CDR3 sequence reads: CSAIRSSGTFQETQYF. Written as DNA, the CDR3 is TGCAGTGCTATAAGGTCTAGCGGTACATTCCAAGAGACCCAGTACTTC.

This clonotype was observed at least ten times. The chain uses TRBV20-1 and TRBJ2-7; D is perhaps TRBD2 (5 bases). The germline V gene encodes CDR1 DFQATT and CDR2 SNEGSKA (reference sequence). V shed 3 bases and J shed 2 bases, with 14 bases lying between them. The CDR3 length is 14 residues. Written as DNA, the CDR3 is TGCAGTGCTAGCCCCGTTGAACTAGCCTACGAGCAGTACTTC. It translates to CSASPVELAYEQYF.

This clonotype was detected many times. The chain combines TRBV20-1 with TRBJ2-7; D may be TRBD1 or TRBD2 (5 bases each). V was pared by 0 bases and J by 4 bases, with 16 bases between. The CDR3 covers 15 residues. The germline CDR1 and CDR2 sequences are DFQATT and SNEGSKA (reference sequence). The CDR3 region is CSARDLLGPLYEQYF. The CDR3 nucleotides read TGCAGTGCTAGAGATCTTCTGGGACCATTATACGAGCAGTACTTC.

The rearrangement uses TRBV28 and TRBJ2-7; D unresolved. The CDR3 has 11 residues. V lost 7 bases to trimming and J lost 4 bases, with 8 bases between them. CDR1 and CDR2 (germline): MDHEN, SYDVKM. CDR3 nucleotide sequence: TGTGCCAGCACATCGGGTTACGAGCAGTACTTC. Translated: CASTSGYEQYF.

The V gene is TRBV9, the J gene TRBJ1-2; D unclear. This CDR3 spans 14 amino acids. V lost 4 bases and J lost 4, with 14 bases in between. Germline CDR1 SGDLS, CDR2 YYNGEE. The CDR3 spells CASSPSAGSYGYTF. The CDR3 DNA reads as TGTGCCAGCAGCCCCAGCGCTGGCTCCTATGGCTACACCTTC.

This clonotype was seen many times. V is TRBV12-3 or TRBV12-4 and J is TRBJ1-2; a weak D match, TRBD1 (5 bases). This CDR3 comprises 12 residues. V was shortened by 3 bases and J by 12 bases, with 14 bases between the two germline ends. CDR3 sequence reads: CASSLRTSGNTF. CDR3 sequence (DNA): TGTGCCAGCAGTTTGCGGACAAGTGGAAACACCTTC.

The V gene is TRBV7-3, the J gene TRBJ1-5, with D possibly TRBD1 on 5 matching bases. The germline CDR1 and CDR2 sequences are SGHTA and FQGTGA. The V and J ends lost 2 bases and 0 bases respectively, with 17 bases between them. The CDR3 is 18 residues long. CDR3 in DNA: TGTGCCAGCAGCTTAGCAGGGAGCATTACCTATAGCAATCAGCCCCAGCATTTT. It yields the protein CASSLAGSITYSNQPQHF.

The V gene is TRBV20-1, the J gene TRBJ2-3; 7 bases map to TRBD2. Germline assignment: CDR1 DFQATT and CDR2 SNEGSKA (reference sequence). This CDR3 region has 13 residues. The V segment lost 3 bases and the J segment 7 bases; nucleotides outside the gene matches: 7. CDR3: CSARKRDEYTQYF. The CDR3 DNA is TGCAGTGCTAGGAAGCGGGACGAATATACGCAGTATTTT.

With regard to this clonotype: A clone one base away is much larger, so this may be a read error. This chain connects TRBV7-9 to TRBJ2-5; 8 positions agree with TRBD1. From germline, CDR1 is SEHNR and CDR2 FQNEAQ (reference sequence). This CDR3 spans 14 amino acids. Written as DNA, the CDR3 is TGTGCCAGCAGCTTAGGGGACAGGAGAGAGGCCCAGTACTTC. Its protein product is CASSLGDRREAQYF.

This clonotype was picked up one time. The J gene is TRBJ2-7, the V gene TRBV2, with TRBD1 identical over 8 bases. The CDR3 contains 14 residues. Germline CDR1 and CDR2: SNHLY and FYNNEI. Germline trimming cut 3 bases from V and 2 bases from J; bases unmatched to any gene: 3. The CDR3 protein is CASSEGDRTYEQYF. CDR3 DNA: TGTGCCAGCAGTGAGGGGGACAGGACCTACGAGCAGTACTTC.

This clonotype has just a few counts. In DNA form, the CDR3 reads TGTGCCAGCAGCAATGATAAGTTAGCGGGAGTGGCCTACGAGCAGTACTTC. It codes for CASSNDKLAGVAYEQYF. The chain has TRBV28 and TRBJ2-7; TRBD2 aligns across 9 bases. CDR1 is MDHEN and CDR2 is SYDVKM in the germline V gene. The CDR3 extends over 17 amino acids. V shed 6 bases, J shed 2 bases, and the junction held 14 bases outside the gene matches.

Many counts were recorded for this clonotype. V is TRBV20-1 and J is TRBJ1-1, with 7 bases that match TRBD1. Germline CDR1 and CDR2: DFQATT and SNEGSKA (reference sequence). The CDR3 sequence is 14 residues long. CDR3 DNA sequence: TGCAGGATTCAACGACAGGGCCTGAACACTGAAGCTTTCTTT. It specifies CRIQRQGLNTEAFF.

This chain uses TRBV6-5 with TRBJ2-5, with D tentatively TRBD2 (5 bases). The CDR3 is made up of 15 amino acids. The V and J ends lost 7 bases and 5 bases respectively, with 20 bases between them. Germline V gene lookup returns CDR1 MNHEY and CDR2 SVGAGI. CDR3 in DNA: TGTGCCAGCAAGTGGCAGGTCAACGGCGGGGAGACCCAGTACTTC. The encoded protein is CASKWQVNGGETQYF.

This clonotype was counted at least ten times. The V gene is TRBV29-1, the J gene TRBJ2-7; 10 bases match TRBD2. This CDR3 is built from 13 residues. Trimming cost V 5 bases and J 2 bases; bases outside gene matches: 3. Germline V lookup: CDR1 SQVTM, CDR2 ANQGSEA. The CDR3 loop reads CSVTAGGPYEQYF. CDR3 nucleotide sequence: TGCAGCGTTACAGCGGGAGGGCCCTACGAGCAGTACTTC.

This clonotype showed up just a few times. The genes are TRBV2 and TRBJ1-3, with TRBD1 matching 8 bases. V lost 3 bases, J lost 6 bases, and 16 bases stayed unmatched. The length of the CDR3 is 18 residues. Germline-derived CDR1 and CDR2 are SNHLY and FYNNEI. Written as DNA, the CDR3 is TGTGCCAGCAGTGAGTTCGGGCAGGGGGCGACTGGCTTAAACACCATATATTTT. Amino acid sequence: CASSEFGQGATGLNTIYF.

This clonotype was seen repeatedly, ten times or more. The rearrangement joins TRBV5-4 to TRBJ2-7, with 10 nucleotides matching TRBD2. The CDR3 consists of 13 residues. Germline CDR1 reads SGHNT; CDR2 reads YYREEE (reference sequence). V lost 3 bases and J lost 5; bases outside the gene matches: 2. CDR3: CASSSGLADEQYF. CDR3 in DNA: TGTGCCAGCAGCTCTGGACTAGCGGACGAGCAGTACTTC.

The rearrangement links TRBV29-1 to TRBJ2-5, with D perhaps TRBD1 (5 bases). V was trimmed by 7 bases and J by 4 bases, leaving 19 bases between them. The CDR3 is made up of 14 amino acids. The germline gives CDR1 SQVTM, CDR2 ANQGSEA. Here the CDR3 DNA reads TGCAGCGACCTTCAGGGTAGTGGTGGAGAGACCCAGTACTTC. Translated: CSDLQGSGGETQYF.

The count of this clonotype is one. Because the CDR3's place on the DNA is in doubt, the DNA is left out and the CDR3 is given as listed by TCRdb. V is TRBV7-2 and J is TRBJ2-7; the DNA was not compared with TRBD2, the D call given in the table. The CDR3 extends over 17 residues, inclusive of both ends. The germline V gene encodes CDR1 SGHTA and CDR2 FQGNSA. This CDR3 reads CASSFYICSASDHEQYF.

The rearrangement links TRBV11-1 to TRBJ2-7, with TRBD1 matching over 9 bases. Germline V lookup: CDR1 SGHAT, CDR2 FQDESV (reference sequence). The CDR3 loop spans 16 amino acids. Germline trimming cut 6 bases from V and 3 bases from J; bases unmatched to any gene: 12. This chain's CDR3 is CASSSDRGQGGYEQYF. In nucleotides, the CDR3 is TGTGCCAGCAGTTCGGACAGGGGACAGGGTGGCTACGAGCAGTACTTC.

This clonotype was counted at least ten times. This chain connects TRBV7-2 to TRBJ1-1; D is ambiguous. V gave up 1 base and J gave up 6 bases, with 6 bases separating them. CDR1 is SGHTA, CDR2 FQGNSA, per germline. This CDR3 region has 12 residues. DNA of the CDR3: TGTGCCAGCAGCTTAGATAACGCTGAAGCTTTCTTT. As protein: CASSLDNAEAFF.